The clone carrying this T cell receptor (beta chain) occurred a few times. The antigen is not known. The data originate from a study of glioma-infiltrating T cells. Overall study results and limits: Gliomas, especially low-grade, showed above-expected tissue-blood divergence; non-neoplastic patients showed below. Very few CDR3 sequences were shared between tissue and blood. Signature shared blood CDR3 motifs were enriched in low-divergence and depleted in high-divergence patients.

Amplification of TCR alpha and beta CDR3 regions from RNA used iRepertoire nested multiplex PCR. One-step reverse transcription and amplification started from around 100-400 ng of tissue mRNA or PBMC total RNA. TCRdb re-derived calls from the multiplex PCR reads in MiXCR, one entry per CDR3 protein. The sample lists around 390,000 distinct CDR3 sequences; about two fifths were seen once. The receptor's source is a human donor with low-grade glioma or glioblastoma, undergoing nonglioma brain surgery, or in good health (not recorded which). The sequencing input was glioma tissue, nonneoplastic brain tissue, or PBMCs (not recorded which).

The CDR3 reads CASSPDRVPRGYTF. The CDR3 coding sequence is TGTGCCAGCAGTCCAGACAGGGTACCGCGTGGCTACACCTTC. This chain links TRBV28 with TRBJ1-2; 7 nucleotides align to TRBD1. The V segment lost 5 bases and the J segment 7 bases; nucleotides outside the gene matches: 10. The CDR3 has 14 residues. Per the germline V gene, CDR1 is MDHEN and CDR2 is SYDVKM.